Given below is one T cell receptor beta chain in context. CDR1 and CDR2 from the germline V gene are DFQATT and SNEGSKA (reference sequence). This CDR3 is 15 amino acids long. Unique molecular identifiers were present on cDNA, and template switching added a universal primer site. Via MiXCR, TCRdb re-called the 5' RACE reads, giving one row per CDR3 protein. This table holds 1.5 million to 2 million distinct CDR3 sequences, around a third found once. The data were obtained in a study of identical twins. The rearrangement uses TRBV20-1 and TRBJ2-7; D perhaps matches TRBD2 (5 bases). The end of the DNA aligns better with TRBJ2-5, so the J call may be wrong. Sequences were obtained from cord blood. This clonotype was obtained from a newborn girl in good health. In DNA form, the CDR3 reads TGCAGTGCCACAATTGCGGGCAATTTAGGGGAGACCCAGTACTTC. Protein product: CSATIAGNLGETQYF.